What follows are 3 T cell receptor beta chains derived from one specimen sequenced in a study of T cells after yellow fever vaccination. TCRdb recomputed calls from the 5' RACE reads with MiXCR, one row per CDR3 protein. The sample yields roughly 32,000 distinct CDR3 sequences, around 4.8% seen once. Specimen: CD8+ T cells sorted from PBMCs, collected 5 days after the yellow fever booster vaccination. Source of these receptors: a man aged 25 to 40 who received the YFV17D yellow fever vaccine.

Many counts were recorded for this clonotype. The gene calls are TRBV5-6 and TRBJ1-4; D gene uncertain. The V gene lost 0 bases and the J gene lost 8 bases, with 11 bases spanning the gap. Germline assignment: CDR1 SGHDT and CDR2 YYEEEE. This CDR3 is 14 amino acids long. The CDR3 DNA reads TGTGCCAGCAGCTTGGACTTCAAGGGAGAAAAACTGTTTTTT. This translates into CASSLDFKGEKLFF.

This clonotype has ten or more counts. The V call is TRBV20-1, the J call TRBJ2-7, with D perhaps matching TRBD2 (6 bases). This CDR3 is 13 amino acids long. With 6 bases removed from V and 3 bases from J, the gap between germline ends came to 15 bases. The V gene's germline CDR1 is DFQATT and CDR2 SNEGSKA (reference sequence). The CDR3 spells CSARGDRDYEQYF. CDR3 DNA: TGCAGTGCCCGCGGGGACCGAGACTACGAGCAGTACTTC.

This clonotype appeared many times. V is TRBV30 and J is TRBJ2-3; TRBD2 agrees at 7 bases. Looked up from germline, CDR1 is GTSNPN and CDR2 is SVGIG (reference sequence). The CDR3 is 15 residues long. The junction had 8 bases not matched to a gene; V was cut back by 0 bases and J by 5 bases. CDR3 nucleotides: TGTGCCTGGAGTGTGGTCGGCGGGAGTGTAGATACGCAGTATTTT. Amino acid sequence: CAWSVVGGSVDTQYF.